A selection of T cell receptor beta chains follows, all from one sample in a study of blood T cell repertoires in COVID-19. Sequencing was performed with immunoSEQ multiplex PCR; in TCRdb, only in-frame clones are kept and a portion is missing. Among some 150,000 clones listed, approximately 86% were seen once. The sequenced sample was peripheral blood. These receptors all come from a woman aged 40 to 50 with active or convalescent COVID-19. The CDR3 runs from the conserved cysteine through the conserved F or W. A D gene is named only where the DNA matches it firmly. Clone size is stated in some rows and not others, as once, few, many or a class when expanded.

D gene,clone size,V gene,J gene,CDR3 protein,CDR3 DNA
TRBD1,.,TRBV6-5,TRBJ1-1,CASSYSRTGRTEAFF,TGTGCCAGCAGTTACTCACGGACAGGGAGGACTGAAGCTTTCTTT
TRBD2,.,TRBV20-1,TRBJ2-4,CSASAPSGPYSTKNIQYF,TGCAGTGCTAGTGCGCCTAGCGGCCCCTACTCGACCAAAAACATTCAGTACTTC
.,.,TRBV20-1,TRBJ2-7,CSASALSLVSGYEQYF,TGCAGTGCTAGTGCCCTTTCCCTGGTTAGCGGCTACGAGCAGTACTTC
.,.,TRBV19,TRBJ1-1,CASIRGSAGTEAFF,TGTGCCAGTATTAGGGGGTCGGCGGGCACTGAAGCTTTCTTT
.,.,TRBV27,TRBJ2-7,CASSLSPAGYYEQYF,TGTGCCAGCAGTTTGAGTCCCGCAGGGTACTACGAGCAGTACTTC
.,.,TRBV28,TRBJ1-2,CASTLGQGRENGYTF,TGTGCCAGCACCCTGGGGCAGGGGAGGGAGAATGGCTACACCTTC
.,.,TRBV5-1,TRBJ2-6,CASSLGGLLSGANVLTF,TGCGCCAGCAGCTTGGGGGGACTCCTGTCTGGGGCCAACGTCCTGACTTTC
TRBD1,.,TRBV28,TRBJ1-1,CASSLYRGLPSNTEAFF,TGTGCCAGCAGTTTATACAGGGGTCTCCCCTCGAACACTGAAGCTTTCTTT
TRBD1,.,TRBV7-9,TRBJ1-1,CASTIPTGAVTEAFF,TGTGCCAGCACCATCCCGACAGGGGCCGTGACTGAAGCTTTCTTT
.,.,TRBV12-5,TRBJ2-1,CASGQDRFSYNEQFF,TGTGCTAGTGGCCAAGACAGGTTCTCCTACAATGAGCAGTTCTTC
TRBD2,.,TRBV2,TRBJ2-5,CASSQRPIFGGAQETQYF,TGTGCCAGCAGCCAAAGGCCCATATTCGGGGGGGCCCAAGAGACCCAGTACTTC
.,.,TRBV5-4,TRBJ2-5,CASSRSGGFRAQYF,TGTGCCAGCAGCCGTTCCGGGGGTTTTAGGGCCCAGTACTTC
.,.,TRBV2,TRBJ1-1,CASKLSTEAFF,TGTGCCAGCAAACTCTCCACTGAAGCTTTCTTT
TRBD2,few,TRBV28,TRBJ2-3,CASSSGGPRTQYF,TGTGCCAGCAGTTCGGGGGGGCCCAGGACGCAGTATTTT
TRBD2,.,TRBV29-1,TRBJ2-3,CSVESEEGRLAGGPAWWDTQYF,TGCAGCGTTGAATCGGAGGAGGGGCGGCTAGCGGGAGGGCCCGCCTGGTGGGATACGCAGTATTTT
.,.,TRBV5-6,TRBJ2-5,CASSLAGVVQYF,TGTGCCAGCAGCTTGGCCGGAGTGGTCCAGTACTTC
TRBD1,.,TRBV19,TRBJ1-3,CASSLDRGSGNTIYF,TGTGCCAGTAGCCTCGACAGGGGCTCTGGAAACACCATATATTTT
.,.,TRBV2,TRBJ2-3,CASRATGLTQYF,TGTGCCAGCAGAGCTACAGGGCTGACGCAGTATTTT
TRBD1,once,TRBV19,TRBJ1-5,CASSARTGGAFQPQHF,TGTGCCAGTAGTGCTCGGACAGGGGGCGCGTTCCAGCCCCAGCATTTT
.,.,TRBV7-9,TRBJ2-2,CASSSGLTGELFF,TGTGCCAGCAGCTCGGGTCTCACCGGGGAGCTGTTTTTT
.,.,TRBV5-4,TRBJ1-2,CASSRDRINYGYTF,TGTGCCAGCAGCCGCGACAGGATTAACTATGGCTACACCTTC
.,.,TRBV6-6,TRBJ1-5,CASSWSPDHSNQPQHF,TGTGCCAGCAGTTGGAGTCCTGACCATAGCAATCAGCCCCAGCATTTT
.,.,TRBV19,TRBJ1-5,CASSVNRVVYSNQPQHF,TGTGCCAGTAGCGTAAACAGGGTGGTCTATAGCAATCAGCCCCAGCATTTT
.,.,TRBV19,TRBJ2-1,CASSTPGRSSYNEQFF,TGTGCCAGTAGTACACCGGGTCGGAGCTCCTACAATGAGCAGTTCTTC
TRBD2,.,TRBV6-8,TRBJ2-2,CASSNLGLAGVFRDTGELFF,TGTGCCAGCAGTAATCTAGGACTAGCGGGAGTTTTTAGGGACACCGGGGAGCTGTTTTTT
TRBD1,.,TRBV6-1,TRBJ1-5,CASSEALTNDRGAQPQHF,TGTGCCAGCAGTGAAGCGCTTACAAACGACAGGGGAGCTCAGCCCCAGCATTTT
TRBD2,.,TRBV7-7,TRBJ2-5,CASSSTSGSLETQYF,TGTGCCAGCAGCTCGACTAGCGGGAGCTTAGAGACCCAGTACTTC
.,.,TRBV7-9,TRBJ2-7,CASSRVVDSGSDEQYF,TGTGCCAGCAGCCGAGTAGTTGACAGTGGAAGTGACGAGCAGTACTTC
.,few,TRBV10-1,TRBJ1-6,CASTESSYNSPLHF,TGCGCCAGCACCGAGAGCTCCTATAATTCACCCCTCCACTTT
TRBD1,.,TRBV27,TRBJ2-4,CASSFSRDRLRTTKNIQYF,TGTGCCAGCAGTTTCTCCCGGGACAGGCTACGGACAACCAAAAACATTCAGTACTTC
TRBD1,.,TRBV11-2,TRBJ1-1,CASSLGTTGGLTEAFF,TGTGCCAGCAGCTTAGGGACGACAGGGGGCCTCACTGAAGCTTTCTTT
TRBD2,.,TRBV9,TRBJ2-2,CASSVVAGGPGELFF,TGTGCCAGCAGCGTAGTGGCGGGAGGGCCCGGGGAGCTGTTTTTT
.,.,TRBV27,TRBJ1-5,CASSLSGVSNQPQHF,TGTGCCAGCAGTTTATCAGGGGTCAGCAATCAGCCCCAGCATTTT
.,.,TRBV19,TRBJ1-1,CASSIDQEDPEAFF,TGTGCCAGTAGTATAGATCAGGAGGATCCTGAAGCTTTCTTT
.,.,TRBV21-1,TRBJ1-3,CASSPRGGVAGNTIYF,TGTGCCAGCAGCCCGCGGGGAGGGGTCGCTGGAAACACCATATATTTT
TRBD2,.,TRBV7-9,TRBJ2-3,CASSPGGDTQYF,TGTGCCAGCAGCCCGGGGGGAGATACGCAGTATTTT
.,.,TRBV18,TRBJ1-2,CASSPGAYGYTF,TGTGCCAGCTCACCAGGGGCCTATGGCTACACCTTC
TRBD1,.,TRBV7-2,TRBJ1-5,CASSLARGTGGFQPQHF,TGTGCCAGCAGCTTAGCGAGGGGGACAGGGGGCTTTCAGCCCCAGCATTTT
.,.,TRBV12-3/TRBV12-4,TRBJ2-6,CASISGANVLTF,TGTGCCAGTATCTCTGGGGCCAACGTCCTGACTTTC
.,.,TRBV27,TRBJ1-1,CASSLVGEGNTEAFF,TGTGCCAGCAGTTTAGTCGGAGAGGGGAACACTGAAGCTTTCTTT
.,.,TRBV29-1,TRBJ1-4,CSVAGVGEKLFF,TGCAGCGTGGCAGGGGTAGGTGAAAAACTGTTTTTT
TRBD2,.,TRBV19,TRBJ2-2,CASSRDRSSGSPTGELFF,TGTGCCAGTAGTCGGGACCGGTCGAGCGGGAGTCCGACCGGGGAGCTGTTTTTT
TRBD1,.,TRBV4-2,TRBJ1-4,CASSQPNRGQGKLFF,TGTGCCAGCAGCCAACCAAACAGGGGGCAAGGAAAACTGTTTTTT
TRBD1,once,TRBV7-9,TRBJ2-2,CASSNPPIKGTELTRNTGELFF,TGTGCCAGCAGCAATCCCCCCATTAAAGGGACAGAACTTACAAGGAACACCGGGGAGCTGTTTTTT
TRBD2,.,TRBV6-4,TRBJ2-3,CASSTTLAGVADTQYF,TGTGCCAGCAGTACCACACTAGCGGGGGTGGCTGATACGCAGTATTTT
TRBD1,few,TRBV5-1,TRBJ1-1,CASSLAWGQGTEAFF,TGCGCCAGCAGCTTGGCCTGGGGACAGGGGACTGAAGCTTTCTTT
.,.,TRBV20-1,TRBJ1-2,CSARRGFGYTF,TGCAGTGCTCGGCGGGGATTCGGCTACACCTTC
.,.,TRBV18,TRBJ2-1,CASSPAAIYNEQFF,TGTGCCAGCTCACCCGCGGCCATCTACAATGAGCAGTTCTTC
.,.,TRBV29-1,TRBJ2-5,CSVGPGVGETQYF,TGCAGCGTTGGTCCAGGCGTCGGAGAGACCCAGTACTTC
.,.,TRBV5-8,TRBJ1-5,CASSWPQGRRHF,TGTGCCAGCAGCTGGCCACAGGGACGCAGGCATTTT
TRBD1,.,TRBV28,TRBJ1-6,CASSQGGTPDSPLHF,TGTGCCAGCAGCCAGGGGGGAACGCCAGACTCACCCCTCCACTTT
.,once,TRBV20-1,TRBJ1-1,CSASYPPGAEAFF,TGCAGTGCTAGTTACCCCCCAGGGGCTGAAGCTTTCTTT
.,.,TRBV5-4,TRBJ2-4,CASSLGVRLAKNIQYF,TGTGCCAGCAGCTTGGGAGTGCGGCTAGCCAAAAACATTCAGTACTTC
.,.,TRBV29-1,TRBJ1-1,CSVGVGVNTEAFF,TGCAGCGTTGGGGTTGGAGTGAACACTGAAGCTTTCTTT
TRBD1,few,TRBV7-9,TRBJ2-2,CASSDLMWGQGTGAGELFF,TGTGCCAGCAGCGACTTAATGTGGGGACAGGGTACGGGCGCCGGGGAGCTGTTTTTT
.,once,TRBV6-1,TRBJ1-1,CASSEVLSTEAFF,TGTGCCAGCAGTGAAGTTCTCTCCACTGAAGCTTTCTTT
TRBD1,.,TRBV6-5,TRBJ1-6,CASSSTGGSYNSPLHF,TGTGCCAGCAGTTCCACAGGGGGATCCTATAATTCACCCCTCCACTTT
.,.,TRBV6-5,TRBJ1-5,CASGRDNQPQHF,TGTGCCAGCGGCAGGGACAATCAGCCCCAGCATTTT
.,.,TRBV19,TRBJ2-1,CASSIGPSSYNEQFF,TGTGCCAGTAGTATTGGGCCTTCCTCCTACAATGAGCAGTTCTTC